The 32 T cell receptor beta chains presented below share a single source sample, sequenced in a study of blood T cell repertoires in COVID-19. Clones were read by immunoSEQ multiplex PCR, and TCRdb kept only the in-frame ones, dropping some. Altogether some 330,000 clones are present, 70% to 90% being singletons, with the ten largest covering about 4%. The sample consisted of PBMCs or T cells enriched from blood (not recorded which). The origin of the receptors is a man aged 30 to 45 who had recovered from COVID-19.

The chain uses TRBV25-1 and TRBJ2-1; 11 bases map to TRBD2. V gave up 4 bases and J gave up 6 bases; unmatched junction bases: 8. CDR1 MGHDK and CDR2 SYGVNS come from the germline V gene. The CDR3 covers 16 residues. The CDR3 DNA follows: TGTGCCAGCAGTGCCCGATTAGCGGGGGGGCCCAATGAGCAGTTCTTC. It encodes CASSARLAGGPNEQFF.

This clone was recorded a few times. The V gene is TRBV19, the J gene TRBJ1-4; no clear D gene. With 6 bases removed from V and 3 bases from J, the gap between germline ends came to 11 bases. The CDR3 sequence is 14 residues long. The germline V gene encodes CDR1 LNHDA and CDR2 SQIVND (reference sequence). In DNA form, the CDR3 reads TGTGCCAGTAGCCCCCCGGGTTCTAATGAAAAACTGTTTTTT. Amino acid sequence: CASSPPGSNEKLFF.

V is TRBV29-1 and J is TRBJ2-5; D uncertain. CDR1 SQVTM and CDR2 ANQGSEA come from the germline V gene. Trimming removed 8 bases from V and 1 base from J, with 11 bases in between. This CDR3 is 12 amino acids long. CDR3 coding DNA: TGCAGCTACGGAGCCGTCCAAGAGACCCAGTACTTC. Translated, it gives CSYGAVQETQYF.

The chain links TRBV4-2 to TRBJ1-6; D is undetermined. The V gene lost 0 bases and the J gene lost 3 bases, with 9 bases spanning the gap. The CDR3 has 16 amino acids. In germline, CDR1 is LGHNA, CDR2 YNFKEQ. This CDR3 reads CASSQDGPDYNSPLHF. The CDR3 nucleotides read TGTGCCAGCAGCCAAGATGGGCCGGACTATAATTCACCCCTCCACTTT.

The gene calls are TRBV7-9 and TRBJ2-1; 8 bases match TRBD2. CDR1 and CDR2 from the germline V gene are SEHNR and FQNEAQ (reference sequence). V lost 6 bases and J lost 5; bases outside the gene matches: 6. The CDR3 spans 14 residues. The CDR3 here is CASSMGLGDNEQFF. The DNA for the CDR3 is TGTGCCAGCAGTATGGGACTAGGGGACAATGAGCAGTTCTTC.

The gene calls are TRBV5-1 and TRBJ2-5; no clear D gene. The V gene's germline CDR1 is SGHRS and CDR2 YFSETQ. The germline V and J ends were trimmed by 1 base and 1 base, with 8 bases remaining between them. This CDR3 comprises 14 residues. The CDR3 coding sequence is TGCGCCAGCAGCTTGTTGTACAGCCAAGAGACCCAGTACTTC. It specifies CASSLLYSQETQYF.

A note on this clone: Its ends do not fully match the called genes, so a read error is possible. This rearrangement joins TRBV6-4 to TRBJ2-2; 7 bases match TRBD1. CDR1 MRHNA and CDR2 SNTAGT come from the germline V gene. This CDR3 is 14 amino acids long. The CDR3 sequence is CASSDPTGAGELLF. CDR3 DNA: TGTGCCAGCAGTGACCCAACAGGGGCCGGGGAGCTGCTTTTT.

The rearrangement uses TRBV24-1 and TRBJ1-2; 8 positions match TRBD1. Per the germline V gene, CDR1 is KGHDR and CDR2 is SFDVKD. The CDR3 has 14 residues. V lost 2 bases, J lost 7 bases, and 5 bases stayed unmatched. CDR3 in amino acids: CATSDYGQGAGYTF. As DNA, the CDR3 is TGTGCCACCAGTGATTACGGACAGGGCGCTGGCTACACCTTC.

The J gene is TRBJ1-4, the V gene TRBV5-6; TRBD1 is a possible D gene (6 bases). The CDR3 contains 15 residues. The V end was cut by 4 bases, the J end by 0 bases, with 10 bases between. Germline values: CDR1 SGHDT, CDR2 YYEEEE. CDR3: CASSQGTATNEKLFF. CDR3 DNA: TGTGCCAGCAGCCAGGGGACGGCAACTAATGAAAAACTGTTTTTT.

The chain joins TRBV5-1 to TRBJ1-2; TRBD1 matches 8 bases. V shed 4 bases and J 0 bases; nucleotides not matched to a gene: 17. Germline CDR1 SGHRS, CDR2 YFSETQ. CDR3 length: 19 residues. The CDR3 nucleotides read TGCGCCAGCAGCGCGAGAGATAGACAGGGGAAGATAGCTAACTATGGCTACACCTTC. It encodes CASSARDRQGKIANYGYTF.

The V gene is TRBV19, the J gene TRBJ1-1; 12 bases align to TRBD1. Germline lookup yields CDR1 LNHDA and CDR2 SQIVND (reference sequence). Trimming took 3 bases from V and 6 from J; bases not matched to a gene: 5. The CDR3 runs to 15 residues. The CDR3 reads CASSMGGQGAAEAFF. In DNA, the CDR3 is TGTGCCAGTAGTATGGGGGGACAGGGGGCTGCTGAAGCTTTCTTT. Variable domain in full (rest from reference TRBV19 and TRBJ1-1): DGGITQSPKYLFRKEGQNVTLSCEQNLNHDAMYWYRQDPGQGLRLIYYSQIVNDFQKGDIAEGYSVSREKKESFPLTVTSAQKNPTAFYLCASSMGGQGAAEAFFGQGTRLTVV.

The rearrangement links TRBV3-1 (or the pseudogene TRBV3-2) to TRBJ2-1, with TRBD2 matching 9 bases. V lost 5 bases, J lost 1 base, and 6 bases stayed unmatched. The CDR3 contains 16 residues. CDR1 and CDR2 (germline): LGHDT, YNNKEL (reference sequence). This CDR3 is CASSELAGNSYNEQFF. The DNA for the CDR3 is TGTGCCAGCAGCGAGCTAGCGGGGAATTCCTACAATGAGCAGTTCTTC.

This chain joins TRBV25-1 and TRBJ1-2; 9 nucleotides agree with TRBD1. Germline lookup yields CDR1 MGHDK and CDR2 SYGVNS. Trimming took 2 bases from V and 7 from J; bases not matched to a gene: 11. This CDR3 comprises 16 residues. This CDR3 is CASSEPGQGFRGGYTF. The CDR3 bases are TGTGCCAGCAGTGAACCGGGACAGGGCTTTCGAGGTGGCTACACCTTC.

As regards this clone: The same CDR3 arises from other DNA sequences in this sample as well. The rearrangement links TRBV5-1 to TRBJ2-7; weak D call: TRBD1 (5 bases). V was shortened by 1 base and J by 1 base, with 6 bases between the two germline ends. CDR3 size: 13 residues. CDR1 SGHRS and CDR2 YFSETQ come from the germline V gene. The DNA for the CDR3 is TGCGCCAGCAGCTTGACAGGTTCCTACGAGCAGTACTTC. Protein: CASSLTGSYEQYF.

V gene TRBV28 combines with J gene TRBJ2-2; TRBD1 matches 10 bases. V was pared by 10 bases and J by 5 bases, with 7 bases of the junction left unmatched. Germline CDR1 and CDR2: MDHEN and SYDVKM. The CDR3 has 14 residues. The CDR3 is CATLDRGRTGELFF. CDR3 nucleotides: TGTGCCACTCTCGACAGGGGGCGTACCGGGGAGCTGTTTTTT.

This chain joins TRBV2 and TRBJ2-7, with 9 bases identical to TRBD1. Germline V CDR1 and CDR2: SNHLY, FYNNEI. With V trimmed by 2 bases and J by 5 bases, 10 bases remained unmatched. The CDR3 covers 16 residues. The CDR3 bases are TGTGCCAGCAGTGAATCCGAAGGGACAGGGTCCCACGAGCAGTACTTC. Translating it yields CASSESEGTGSHEQYF.

The chain combines TRBV15 with TRBJ2-7; D gene ambiguous. Trimming pared 7 bases from V and 2 bases from J, leaving 18 bases between. Per germline, CDR1 LNHNV and CDR2 YYDKDF (reference sequence). The CDR3 has 15 amino acids. This CDR3 reads CATTLKRASTYEQYF. The CDR3 coding sequence is TGTGCCACCACCCTAAAGAGAGCCTCTACCTACGAGCAGTACTTC.

The chain joins TRBV19 to TRBJ1-4, with D possibly being TRBD1 (5 bases). V lost 5 bases and J lost 4, with 14 bases in between. Germline V gene lookup returns CDR1 LNHDA and CDR2 SQIVND (reference sequence). This CDR3 is 15 amino acids long. The CDR3 nucleotides read TGTGCCAGTAGTCTCGGGACGGGGGATAATGAAAAACTGTTTTTT. Amino acids: CASSLGTGDNEKLFF.

V is TRBV5-5 and J is TRBJ2-7; no definite D call. Germline CDR1 and CDR2: SGHKS and YYEKEE (reference sequence). CDR3 size: 12 residues. Trimming removed 4 bases from V and 5 bases from J, with 10 bases in between. The CDR3 DNA is TGTGCCAGCAGCAATGGCAGGAACGAGCAGTACTTC. Amino acid sequence: CASSNGRNEQYF.

This chain connects TRBV27 to TRBJ2-2, with a weak D call TRBD1 (5 bases). The germline V gene encodes CDR1 MNHEY and CDR2 SMNVEV (reference sequence). The CDR3 length is 15 residues. V was cut by 5 bases and J by 2 bases, with 12 bases left in between. The CDR3 loop is CASSLQGINTGELFF. Here the CDR3 DNA reads TGTGCCAGCAGTCTCCAGGGAATAAACACCGGGGAGCTGTTTTTT.

This rearrangement joins TRBV12-3 or TRBV12-4 to TRBJ1-2, with 8 bases matching TRBD1. This CDR3 is 13 amino acids long. Trimming removed 5 bases from V and 7 bases from J; junction bases left unmatched: 6. CDR3 sequence reads: CASSVTGEGGYTF. CDR3 sequence (DNA): TGTGCCAGCAGTGTGACAGGGGAGGGTGGCTACACCTTC.

This clone has just one count. The genes are TRBV5-1 and TRBJ1-1; D is perhaps TRBD1 (6 bases). Germline CDR1 is SGHRS and CDR2 is YFSETQ. The germline V and J ends were trimmed by 7 bases and 6 bases, with 22 bases remaining between them. CDR3 size: 15 residues. CDR3 nucleotides: TGCGCCAGCCACCCAGGGGCCGGCCTGGTACCTGAAGCTTTCTTT. It specifies CASHPGAGLVPEAFF.

The rearrangement uses TRBV18 and TRBJ2-5; a weak D match, TRBD2 (5 bases). Germline V CDR1 and CDR2: KGHSH, LQKENI. The CDR3 runs to 14 residues. The ends were cut back, 5 bases at V and 0 bases at J, with 10 bases in the middle. CDR3 nucleotide sequence: TGTGCCAGCTCAGTCACGGGGTACCAAGAGACCCAGTACTTC. Translated, it gives CASSVTGYQETQYF.

V gene TRBV29-1 combines with J gene TRBJ2-1; no firm D call. Germline V gives CDR1 SQVTM, CDR2 ANQGSEA. This CDR3 spans 15 amino acids. Trimming removed 4 bases at V and 0 bases at J, with 13 bases between. This CDR3 reads CSVVAAYRSYNEQFF. CDR3 DNA sequence: TGCAGCGTTGTTGCCGCCTACCGCTCCTACAATGAGCAGTTCTTC.

The count of this clone is one. The chain uses TRBV5-1 and TRBJ1-1, with 7 nucleotides matching TRBD1. The CDR3 is 14 amino acids. Germline V gene lookup returns CDR1 SGHRS and CDR2 YFSETQ. The ends lost 6 bases at V and 0 bases at J; junction bases unmatched: 5. The CDR3 sequence: CASTMTGMNTEAFF. CDR3 bases: TGCGCCAGCACCATGACAGGGATGAACACTGAAGCTTTCTTT.

The sample holds a few counts of this clone. V gene TRBV5-4 combines with J gene TRBJ2-7; D gene unclear. Trimming pared 4 bases from V and 4 bases from J, leaving 15 bases between. The CDR3 covers 14 residues. CDR1 and CDR2 from the germline V gene are SGHNT and YYREEE (reference sequence). CDR3 in DNA: TGTGCCAGCAGCGCGTCAAGTCTCGGTTACGAGCAGTACTTC. Translating gives CASSASSLGYEQYF.

Written as DNA, the CDR3 is TGTGCCAGCAGTTCCCGACAAAGGCCCACTGAAGCTTTCTTT. Protein sequence: CASSSRQRPTEAFF. The chain has TRBV28 and TRBJ1-1, with unresolved D. Germline values: CDR1 MDHEN, CDR2 SYDVKM. This CDR3 is 14 amino acids long. With 4 bases removed from V and 4 bases from J, the gap between germline ends came to 13 bases. The full variable domain, rest sourced from reference TRBV28 and TRBJ1-1, is DVKVTQSSRYLVKRTGEKVFLECVQDMDHENMFWYRQDPGLGLRLIYFSYDVKMKEKGDIPEGYSVSREKKERFSLILESASTNQTSMYLCASSSRQRPTEAFFGQGTRLTVV.

V and J are TRBV7-9 and TRBJ2-2; D perhaps matches TRBD2 (6 bases). CDR1 and CDR2 (germline): SEHNR, FQNEAQ (reference sequence). CDR3 size: 16 residues. Trimming left V 4 bases short and J 4 bases short, with 16 bases between. The CDR3 nucleotides are TGTGCCAGCAGCTACCGCGGGGCGGGTGGCACCGGGGAGCTGTTTTTT. Translating it yields CASSYRGAGGTGELFF.

The CDR3 spells CASSLGESSYNEKLFF. DNA for the CDR3: TGCGCCAGCAGCTTGGGGGAGTCAAGCTATAATGAAAAACTGTTTTTT. This chain links TRBV5-1 with TRBJ1-4; D is unresolved. The CDR3 totals 16 residues. Germline assignment: CDR1 SGHRS and CDR2 YFSETQ. V was cut by 0 bases and J by 4 bases, with 13 bases left in between.

The chain employs TRBV18 and TRBJ2-1; 11 positions agree with TRBD1. There are 16 residues in the CDR3. Germline CDR1 and CDR2: KGHSH and LQKENI. The ends lost 3 bases at V and 9 bases at J; junction bases unmatched: 10. The CDR3: CASSPGGGQGAREQFF. CDR3 sequence (DNA): TGTGCCAGCTCACCGGGAGGAGGACAGGGGGCGCGTGAGCAGTTCTTC. Full variable domain (rest looked up from reference TRBV18 and TRBJ2-1): NAGVMQNPRHLVRRRGQEARLRCSPMKGHSHVYWYRQLPEEGLKFMVYLQKENIIDESGMPKERFSAEFPKEGPSILRIQQVVRGDSAAYFCASSPGGGQGAREQFFGPGTRLTVL.

The J gene is TRBJ1-1, the V gene TRBV12-3 or TRBV12-4; 7 bases map to TRBD1. J was trimmed by 2 bases and V by 6 bases; bases with no gene match: 3. There are 13 residues in the CDR3. The CDR3 reads CASRGQSNTEAFF. CDR3 DNA: TGTGCCAGCAGGGGACAGAGTAACACTGAAGCTTTCTTT.

This chain joins TRBV18 and TRBJ2-1, with 11 bases lining up with TRBD1. CDR3 length equals 15 residues. The germline CDR1 and CDR2 sequences are KGHSH and LQKENI. V shed 1 base and J 7 bases; nucleotides not matched to a gene: 3. The CDR3 reads CASSPLGQGGNEQFF. The CDR3 DNA follows: TGTGCCAGCTCACCACTGGGACAGGGGGGGAATGAGCAGTTCTTC. Drawing the rest from reference TRBV18 and TRBJ2-1, the complete variable domain is NAGVMQNPRHLVRRRGQEARLRCSPMKGHSHVYWYRQLPEEGLKFMVYLQKENIIDESGMPKERFSAEFPKEGPSILRIQQVVRGDSAAYFCASSPLGQGGNEQFFGPGTRLTVL.